The sequence of this TCR beta chain was determined in a study of T cell responses to AZD1222 COVID-19 vaccine. Libraries were prepared by immunoSEQ multiplex PCR; TCRdb keeps only in-frame clonotypes and omits some of them. Of some 62,000 clones in the sample, roughly three quarters were seen once. This clone has just a few counts. This CDR3 spans 16 amino acids. Germline V gives CDR1 MNHEY, CDR2 SMNVEV (reference sequence). Trimming cost V 5 bases and J 6 bases; bases outside gene matches: 4. The chain uses TRBV27 and TRBJ2-2, with 15 positions matching TRBD2. This TCR was sampled from an adult in good health. The material was peripheral blood, obtained on day 0 of AZD1222 vaccination. The CDR3 nucleotides are TGTGCCAGCAGTGCCTGGACTAGCGGGGGGGCCGGGGAGCTGTTTTTT. Amino acids: CASSAWTSGGAGELFF.